These 20 T cell receptor beta chains were all obtained from the same sample, sequenced in a study of blood T cells in healthy people across ages. Sample-barcoded 5' priming and a J-beta primer mix drove a second PCR of 7 to 11 cycles. Each CDR3 protein is one row after TCRdb ran MiXCR on the 5' RACE reads. The sample contains hundreds of thousands of distinct CDR3 sequences, 20% to 25% of which appear only once. Sample: blood. The receptors shown here come from a man aged 65-85 years in good health.

This clonotype was seen only a few times. V usage is TRBV24-1 and J usage is TRBJ2-3, with D perhaps matching TRBD1 (5 bases). The CDR3 sequence is 15 residues long. V dropped 1 base and J dropped 6 bases, with 13 bases sitting between them. CDR1 is KGHDR, CDR2 SFDVKD, per germline. CDR3 in amino acids: CATSDFAGSADTQYF. In DNA form, the CDR3 reads TGTGCCACCAGTGATTTCGCAGGGTCGGCCGATACGCAGTATTTT.

This clonotype was counted only a few times. Relative to the germline gene, one junction end is altered; a read error may explain this. Written as DNA, the CDR3 is TGTGCCAACAGCTCTTCGCTAGCTAGCTACGAGCAGTACTTC. This gives the protein CANSSSLASYEQYF. The rearrangement links TRBV7-2 to TRBJ2-7, with a weak D call TRBD2 (5 bases). The CDR3 sequence is 14 residues long. The V gene's germline CDR1 is SGHTA and CDR2 FQGNSA.

Only a few counts were recorded for this clonotype. The germline gene is not matched at one end of the junction; a read error may be the cause. This chain joins TRBV4-1 and TRBJ2-7; no definite D call. With the DNA end fitting TRBJ2-1 better, the J assignment may be wrong. CDR3 length: 12 amino acids. CDR1 MGHRA and CDR2 YSYEKL come from the germline V gene. The CDR3 coding sequence is TGCGCCAGCAGCCAAGTCCGGAATGGGCAGTTCTTC. This translates into CASSQVRNGQFF.

V and J are TRBV20-1 and TRBJ2-5, with D uncertain. TRBJ2-1 matches the DNA end more closely, so the J call is doubtful. This CDR3 region has 14 residues. The V gene's germline CDR1 is DFQATT and CDR2 SNEGSKA (reference sequence). The CDR3 reads CSARVFQDGREQFF. The CDR3 DNA reads as TGCAGTGCTAGAGTCTTCCAGGACGGTCGTGAGCAGTTCTTC.

This clonotype was seen more than once but under ten times. The chain combines TRBV5-4 with TRBJ2-7; D may be TRBD2 (5 bases). The J call is doubtful: the DNA matches TRBJ2-1 better. In germline, CDR1 is SGHNT, CDR2 YYREEE (reference sequence). This CDR3 region has 16 residues. CDR3 protein: CASSPSLMTPYNEQFF. As DNA, the CDR3 is TGTGCCAGCAGCCCTAGCTTAATGACCCCCTACAATGAGCAGTTCTTC.

The chain joins TRBV4-3 to TRBJ2-2; D may correspond to TRBD1 or TRBD2 (6 bases each). The CDR3 has 17 amino acids. With 0 bases removed from V and 5 bases from J, the gap between germline ends came to 16 bases. CDR1 and CDR2 (germline): LGHNA, YSLEER. The CDR3, as DNA: TGCGCCAGCAGCCAAGATCCAGCGGGCCAGGGGACCGGGGAGCTGTTTTTT. As protein: CASSQDPAGQGTGELFF.

CDR3 sequence (DNA): TGTGCCAGCAGCAAACTAGCCTGCGAGCAGTTCTTC. Protein sequence: CASSKLACEQFF. The chain links TRBV6-4 to TRBJ2-1; D might be TRBD2 (6 bases). From germline, CDR1 is MRHNA and CDR2 SNTAGT. The CDR3 runs 12 residues. V was cut by 6 bases and J by 10 bases, with 13 bases left in between.

This clonotype was counted a few times. CDR3 in DNA: TGTGCCATCAGGGATCGGACTAGCGGGAGGAGCACAGATACGCAGTATTTT. Amino acid sequence: CAIRDRTSGRSTDTQYF. V usage is TRBV10-3 and J usage is TRBJ2-3; 14 positions match TRBD2. The germline gives CDR1 ENHRY, CDR2 SYGVKD. Trimming at V came to 6 bases and at J to 0 bases, leaving 5 bases not matched to a gene. The CDR3 loop spans 17 amino acids.

Worth noting for this clonotype: The junction departs from the called germline gene at one end, perhaps through a read error. J is TRBJ2-4 and V is TRBV14; D not certain. Germline-derived CDR1 and CDR2 are SGHDN and FVKESK. The CDR3 runs 13 residues. CDR3 sequence (DNA): TGTGCCGGCAGCCAACACGGCGCAAACATTCAGTACTTC. It is translated as CAGSQHGANIQYF.

The chain couples TRBV6-2 or TRBV6-3 to TRBJ1-3; D not certain. Germline V gene sequence: CDR1 MNHEY, CDR2 SVGEGT. The CDR3 has 15 amino acids. V lost 5 bases, J lost 0 bases, and 11 bases lay in between. This CDR3 reads CASSKSRISGNTIYF. In DNA form, the CDR3 reads TGTGCCAGCAGTAAGAGTCGGATCTCTGGAAACACCATATATTTT.

The chain has TRBV7-2 and TRBJ2-5, with TRBD1 matching over 7 bases. V lost 0 bases and J lost 2; bases outside the gene matches: 6. The CDR3 contains 16 residues. The germline V gene has CDR1 SGHTA and CDR2 FQGNSA. DNA of the CDR3: TGTGCCAGCAGCTTAGCGAAGAGGGGGCTTCAAGAGACCCAGTACTTC. Its translation is CASSLAKRGLQETQYF.

The chain couples TRBV29-1 to TRBJ2-6; 9 bases match TRBD1. Germline lookup yields CDR1 SQVTM and CDR2 ANQGSEA. CDR3 length: 18 residues. Trimming at V came to 4 bases and at J to 2 bases, leaving 12 bases not matched to a gene. CDR3 loop: CSVVAPTGGLPGANVLTF. CDR3 DNA sequence: TGCAGCGTTGTAGCTCCTACAGGGGGCTTGCCTGGGGCCAACGTCCTGACTTTC.

The V call is TRBV19, the J call TRBJ2-1, with 9 bases aligning to TRBD2. V lost 4 bases to trimming and J lost 7 bases; unmatched junction nucleotides: 8. The germline V gene has CDR1 LNHDA and CDR2 SQIVND (reference sequence). CDR3 length: 15 residues. The CDR3 nucleotides read TGTGCCAGTAGTAAGGGGGAAACTAGCGGGAATGAGCAGTTCTTC. It yields the protein CASSKGETSGNEQFF.

The gene calls are TRBV5-6 and TRBJ2-3, with 7 bases aligning to TRBD2. Germline CDR1 and CDR2: SGHDT and YYEEEE. The CDR3 covers 17 residues. V lost 0 bases and J lost 4; bases outside the gene matches: 11. As DNA, the CDR3 is TGTGCCAGCAGCTTGGGGCCGGGACTACCTTCGGCAGATACGCAGTATTTT. Translation: CASSLGPGLPSADTQYF.

The rearrangement uses TRBV6-5 and TRBJ2-7; 7 positions match TRBD1. J gave up 4 bases and V 7 bases, and 7 bases lay outside the gene matches. The CDR3 runs 13 residues. Germline lookup yields CDR1 MNHEY and CDR2 SVGAGI. This chain's CDR3 is CASTPRQGYEQYF. The CDR3 DNA reads as TGTGCCAGCACCCCTCGACAGGGTTACGAGCAGTACTTC.

The chain uses TRBV6-2 or TRBV6-3 and TRBJ2-3, with a weak D call TRBD2 (6 bases). Germline V gene sequence: CDR1 MNHEY, CDR2 SVGEGT. Trimming removed 7 bases from V and 3 bases from J, with 14 bases in between. The CDR3 loop spans 14 amino acids. Written as DNA, the CDR3 is TGTGCCAGCACCTGGGGCGGGACGACAGATACGCAGTATTTT. Translated, it gives CASTWGGTTDTQYF.

This chain connects TRBV7-9 to TRBJ1-4; D is undetermined. Germline CDR1 SEHNR, CDR2 FQNEAQ (reference sequence). This CDR3 region has 14 residues. Trimming removed 1 base from V and 5 bases from J, with 8 bases in between. CDR3 in amino acids: CASSLGEVNEKLFF. The CDR3 DNA is TGTGCCAGCAGCTTAGGCGAGGTCAATGAAAAACTGTTTTTT. The complete variable domain, with remaining parts taken from reference TRBV7-9 and TRBJ1-4, reads DTGVSQNPRHKITKRGQNVTFRCDPISEHNRLYWYRQTLGQGPEFLTYFQNEAQLEKSRLLSDRFSAERPKGSFSTLEIQRTEQGDSAMYLCASSLGEVNEKLFFGSGTQLSVL.

The V call is TRBV3-1, the J call TRBJ1-4; D call uncertain. In germline, CDR1 is LGHDT, CDR2 YNNKEL (reference sequence). The CDR3 spans 15 residues. Deletions cut 1 base from V and 3 bases from J, with 9 bases between. The CDR3 DNA sequence: TGTGCCAGCAGCCAAGCTGCACAGTCTAATGAAAAACTGTTTTTT. Residues: CASSQAAQSNEKLFF.

A word on this clonotype: Sequence at one end of the junction differs from germline and may be a read error. The chain joins TRBV5-1 to TRBJ2-2; possibly TRBD1 or TRBD2 for D (5 bases each). This CDR3 comprises 14 residues. Germline V gene data show CDR1 as SGHRS and CDR2 as YFSETQ. This CDR3 reads CASSWTPNTGKLFF. In DNA, the CDR3 is TGCGCCAGCAGCTGGACACCGAACACCGGGAAGCTGTTTTTT.

Regarding this clonotype: One junction end does not reproduce the germline sequence, and a read error may be involved. V is TRBV7-7 and J is TRBJ2-2; D unclear. This CDR3 region has 14 residues. Germline V gene lookup returns CDR1 SSHAT and CDR2 FNYEAQ (reference sequence). The CDR3 region is CASSLGYDTGELFF. The CDR3 coding sequence is TGTGCTAGCAGCTTAGGATACGACACCGGGGAGCTGTTTTTT.